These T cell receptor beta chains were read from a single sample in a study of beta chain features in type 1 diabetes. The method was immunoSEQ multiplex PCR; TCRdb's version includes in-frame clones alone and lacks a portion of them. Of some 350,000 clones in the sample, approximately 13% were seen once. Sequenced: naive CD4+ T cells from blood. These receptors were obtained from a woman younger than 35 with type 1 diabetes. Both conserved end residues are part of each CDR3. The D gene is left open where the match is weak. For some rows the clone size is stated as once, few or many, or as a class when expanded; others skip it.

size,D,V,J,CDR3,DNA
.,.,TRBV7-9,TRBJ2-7,CASSLGQGGSYEQYF,TGTGCCAGCAGCTTAGGACAGGGAGGCTCCTACGAGCAGTACTTC
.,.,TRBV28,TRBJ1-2,CASTSIQGTHGSGYTF,TGTGCCAGCACCTCAATTCAAGGGACCCACGGGAGTGGCTACACCTTC
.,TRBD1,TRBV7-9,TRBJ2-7,CASSQGQGTPPGGF,TGTGCCAGCAGCCAGGGACAGGGGACTCCACCAGGAGGCTTC
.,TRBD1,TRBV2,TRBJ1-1,CASRTTGGTEAFF,TGTGCCAGCAGGACCACAGGGGGCACTGAAGCTTTCTTT
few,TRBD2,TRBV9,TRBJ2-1,CASSVGGSGYNEQFF,TGTGCCAGCAGCGTAGGCGGGAGCGGGTACAATGAGCAGTTCTTC
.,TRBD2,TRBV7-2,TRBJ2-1,CASSRGLAGGFGDEQFF,TGTGCCAGCAGCCGAGGACTAGCGGGAGGGTTTGGCGATGAGCAGTTCTTC
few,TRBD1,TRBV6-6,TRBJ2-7,CASSSQGVYPYEQYF,TGTGCCAGCAGTTCCCAGGGGGTCTACCCCTACGAGCAGTACTTC
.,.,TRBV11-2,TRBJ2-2,CASGLQGGSGELFF,TGTGCCAGCGGCCTCCAGGGTGGATCCGGGGAGCTGTTTTTT
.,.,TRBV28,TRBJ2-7,CASSRGEYEQYF,TGTGCCAGCAGTAGGGGTGAATACGAGCAGTACTTC
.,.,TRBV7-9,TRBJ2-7,CASSLGQASYEQYF,TGTGCCAGCAGCTTAGGACAGGCGTCCTACGAGCAGTACTTC
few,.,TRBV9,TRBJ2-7,CASSSVMSGYEQYF,TGTGCCAGCAGCAGCGTAATGTCTGGGTACGAGCAGTACTTC
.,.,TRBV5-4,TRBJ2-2,CASPLEGSGTGELFF,TGTGCCAGCCCCCTCGAGGGTTCGGGCACCGGGGAGCTGTTTTTT
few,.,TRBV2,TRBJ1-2,CASSEYREGYTF,TGTGCCAGCAGTGAATACCGAGAGGGCTACACCTTC
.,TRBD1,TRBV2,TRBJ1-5,CASSRDSYQPQHF,TGTGCCAGCAGCCGGGACAGCTATCAGCCCCAGCATTTT
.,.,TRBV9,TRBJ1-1,CASSVRPRGTEAFF,TGTGCCAGCAGCGTACGGCCGCGGGGCACTGAAGCTTTCTTT
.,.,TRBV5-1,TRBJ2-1,CASSIRNEQFF,TGCGCCAGCAGCATCCGTAATGAGCAGTTCTTC
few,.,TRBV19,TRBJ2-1,CASAGWTYNEQFF,TGTGCCAGTGCAGGGTGGACCTACAATGAGCAGTTCTTC
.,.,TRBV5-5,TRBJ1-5,CASSRGEGNQPQHF,TGTGCCAGCAGCCGCGGAGAGGGCAATCAGCCCCAGCATTTT
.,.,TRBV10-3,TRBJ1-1,CAISDGMNTEAFF,TGTGCCATCAGTGACGGGATGAACACTGAAGCTTTCTTT
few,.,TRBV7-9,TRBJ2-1,CASSLAITGEQFF,TGTGCCAGCAGCTTAGCTATCACCGGGGAGCAGTTCTTC
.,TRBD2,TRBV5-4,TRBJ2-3,CASANRLAGATDTQYF,TGTGCCAGCGCCAATCGATTAGCGGGAGCCACAGATACGCAGTATTTT
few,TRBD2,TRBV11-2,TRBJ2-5,CASRPSGETQYF,TGTGCCAGCAGACCTAGCGGGGAGACCCAGTACTTC
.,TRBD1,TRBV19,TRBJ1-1,CASSMDRATEAFF,TGTGCCAGTAGTATGGACAGGGCCACTGAAGCTTTCTTT
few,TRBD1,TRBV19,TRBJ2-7,CASSSRGQGSYEQYF,TGTGCCAGTAGCAGCAGGGGACAGGGTTCCTACGAGCAGTACTTC
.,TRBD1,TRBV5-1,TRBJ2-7,CASSFRQGPYEQYF,TGCGCCAGCAGCTTCAGACAGGGACCATACGAGCAGTACTTC
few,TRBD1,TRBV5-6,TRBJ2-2,CASSFSPWGTANTGELFF,TGTGCCAGCAGCTTCTCTCCATGGGGGACAGCGAACACCGGGGAGCTGTTTTTT
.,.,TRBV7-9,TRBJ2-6,CASSSPRIDSGANVLTF,TGTGCCAGCAGCTCCCCCAGGATAGACTCTGGGGCCAACGTCCTGACTTTC
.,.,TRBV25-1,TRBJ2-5,CASSEPYQETQYF,TGTGCCAGCAGTGAACCGTACCAAGAGACCCAGTACTTC
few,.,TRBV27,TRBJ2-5,CASSPLEGETQYF,TGTGCCAGCAGTCCTTTGGAGGGGGAGACCCAGTACTTC
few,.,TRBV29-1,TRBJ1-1,CSVARGWDTEAFF,TGCAGCGTTGCTCGGGGTTGGGACACTGAAGCTTTCTTT
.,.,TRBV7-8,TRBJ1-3,CASSLSISGNTIYF,TGTGCCAGCAGCTTGTCCATCTCTGGAAACACCATATATTTT
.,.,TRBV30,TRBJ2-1,CAWSVSVPKFF,TGTGCCTGGAGTGTTTCTGTTCCTAAGTTCTTC
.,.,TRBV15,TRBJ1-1,CATSRVGTLNTEAFF,TGTGCCACCAGCAGAGTAGGGACACTCAACACTGAAGCTTTCTTT
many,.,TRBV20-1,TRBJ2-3,CSALTGDTQYF,TGCAGTGCCCTCACAGGGGATACGCAGTATTTT
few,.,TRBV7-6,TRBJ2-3,CASSYRGSPSRTDTQYF,TGTGCCAGCAGCTACCGGGGGTCCCCCTCCCGGACAGATACGCAGTATTTT
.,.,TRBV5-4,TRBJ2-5,CASSPQRGGHGETQYF,TGTGCCAGCAGCCCTCAACGCGGGGGCCACGGAGAGACCCAGTACTTC
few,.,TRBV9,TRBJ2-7,CASSVGQGSPYEQYF,TGTGCCAGCAGCGTGGGGCAGGGGTCGCCCTACGAGCAGTACTTC
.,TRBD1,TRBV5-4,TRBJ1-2,CASSRGQGAFLHGYTF,TGTGCCAGCAGCAGGGGACAGGGGGCATTCCTTCATGGCTACACCTTC
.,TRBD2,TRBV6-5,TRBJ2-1,CASTLRVAGEEIF,TGTGCCAGCACCCTGAGGGTAGCGGGAGAAGAGATCTTC
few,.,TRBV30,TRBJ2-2,CAWSVLVGATGELFF,TGTGCCTGGAGTGTACTGGTGGGAGCCACCGGGGAGCTGTTTTTT
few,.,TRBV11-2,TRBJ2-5,CASSLRGRETQYF,TGTGCCAGCAGCTTGAGGGGGAGAGAGACCCAGTACTTC
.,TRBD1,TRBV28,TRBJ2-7,CASSLPRTGGAGDEQYF,TGTGCCAGCAGTCTCCCTAGGACAGGGGGCGCTGGTGACGAGCAGTACTTC
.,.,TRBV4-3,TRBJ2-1,CASSQAGNAYNEQFF,TGCGCCAGCAGCCAAGCAGGGAACGCCTACAATGAGCAGTTCTTC
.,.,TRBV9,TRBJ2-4,CASSVGGQGNIQYF,TGTGCCAGCAGCGTAGGTGGGCAGGGAAACATTCAGTACTTC
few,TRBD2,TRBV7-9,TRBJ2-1,CASSPLAGGHYNEQFF,TGTGCCAGCAGCCCCCTAGCGGGAGGCCACTACAATGAGCAGTTCTTC
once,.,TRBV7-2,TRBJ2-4,CASSPGVAKNIQYF,TGTGCCAGCAGCCCGGGGGTGGCCAAAAACATTCAGTACTTC
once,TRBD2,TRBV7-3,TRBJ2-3,CASSLNSGRNGDTQYF,TGTGCCAGCAGCTTAAATAGCGGGAGGAATGGAGATACGCAGTATTTT
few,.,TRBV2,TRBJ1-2,CASRRNQGYTF,TGTGCCAGCAGACGCAATCAGGGGTACACCTTC
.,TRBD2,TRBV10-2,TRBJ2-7,CASTVVGTSGSYEQYF,TGCGCCAGCACCGTGGTGGGGACTAGCGGGAGTTACGAGCAGTACTTC
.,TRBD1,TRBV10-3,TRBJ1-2,CASRTGNNYGYTF,TGTGCCTCCAGGACAGGGAACAACTATGGCTACACCTTC
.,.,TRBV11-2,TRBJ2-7,CASSLGGGAGADYEQYF,TGTGCCAGCAGCTTAGGAGGGGGGGCGGGGGCAGACTACGAGCAGTACTTC
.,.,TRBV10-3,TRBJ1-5,CAISESTINQPQHF,TGTGCCATCAGTGAGTCGACAATCAATCAGCCCCAGCATTTT
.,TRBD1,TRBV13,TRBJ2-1,CASSPRQGVPLNEQFF,TGTGCCAGCAGCCCCCGACAGGGGGTCCCCCTCAATGAGCAGTTCTTC
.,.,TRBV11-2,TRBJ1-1,CASSTDINRSWDTEAFF,TGTGCCAGCAGTACTGACATCAATAGGTCGTGGGACACTGAAGCTTTCTTT
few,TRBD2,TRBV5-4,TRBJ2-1,CASSSQGGLAKYNEQFF,TGTGCCAGCAGCTCTCAAGGTGGACTAGCGAAATACAATGAGCAGTTCTTC
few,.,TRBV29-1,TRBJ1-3,CSVVPGLHSGNTIYF,TGCAGCGTTGTTCCCGGACTCCACTCTGGAAACACCATATATTTT
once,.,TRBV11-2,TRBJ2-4,CASSCGPF,TGTGCCAGCAGCTGTGGCCCTTTC
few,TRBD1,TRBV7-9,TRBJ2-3,CASGTGRILADTQYF,TGTGCCAGCGGGACAGGGAGGATATTGGCAGATACGCAGTATTTT
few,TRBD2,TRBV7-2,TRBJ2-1,CASSAANSGGEQFF,TGTGCCAGCAGCGCCGCAAACTCGGGGGGTGAGCAGTTCTTC